This T cell receptor (beta chain) was identified during a study of cytomegalovirus exposure and HLA in healthy donors. Study-level points and caveats: Confirmation was obtained in vitro that three CMV-associated chains are specific for CMV antigens. Later, TCR association rates were found to vary by HLA locus, highest for DRB1 and lowest for HLA-C.

V shed 5 bases, J shed 2 bases, and the junction held 3 bases outside the gene matches. The length of the CDR3 is 14 residues. In germline, CDR1 is LNHDA, CDR2 SQIVND (reference sequence). Turning to this clone: Its target is not known.

The PCR was carried out with 60 Vbeta primers and 13 Jbeta primers. Study processing details: Later, an analysis found 65 million to 85 million unique TCR beta chains, and about 9.9 million of these were shared. Assay used: immunoSEQ multiplex PCR; TCRdb lists only in-frame clones, some missing. V and J calls and clone size are as listed in that table; D and trimming were resolved from the DNA. The table records about 140,000 clones, roughly 85% of them present only once. The chain has TRBV19 and TRBJ1-2; 9 bases fit TRBD1. The sample comprised PBMCs. The sequence derives from a man aged 40-50 years in good health and CMV-seropositive. CDR3 sequence reads: CASSRQGENYGYTF. The CDR3 DNA reads TGTGCCAGTAGTCGACAGGGGGAGAACTATGGCTACACCTTC.